This paragraph reports one TCR beta chain. Profiled with immunoSEQ multiplex PCR; TCRdb holds only in-frame clones, not every one. Seen here are 150,000 to 200,000 clones, 80% to 90% observed once, and the top ten hold roughly 15%. The record originates from a study of blood T cell repertoires in COVID-19. Across the whole study: Acute and convalescent COVID-19 specimens originated in the United States, Italy and Spain. Sample material is recorded as cDNA or gDNA derived from T cells, B-cell-depleted T cells, or PBMCs.

Participants were placed into cohorts based on the clinical history they reported. What the recovered Cohort 3 donors had was two negative PCRs, clearance, or symptom resolution. Material for sequencing was PBMCs or T cells enriched from blood (not recorded which). The TCR was taken from a man aged 50-59 years who had recovered from COVID-19.

DNA of the CDR3: TGTGCCATCAGTCCGACAGGGGGCGAGGAGCCCCAGCATTTT. Translation: CAISPTGGEEPQHF. The rearrangement links TRBV10-3 to TRBJ1-5, with 10 bases aligning to TRBD1. CDR1 and CDR2 (germline): ENHRY, SYGVKD. This CDR3 is built from 14 residues. V shed 5 bases and J 8 bases; nucleotides not matched to a gene: 6.